A selection of T cell receptor beta chains follows, all from one sample in a study of beta chain features in type 1 diabetes. TCRdb keeps only in-frame clones here, not all; method: immunoSEQ multiplex PCR. The sample carries 350,000 or so clones, about 20% recorded once. Sequenced: naive CD4+ T cells from blood. The receptor set was obtained from a woman younger than 35 in good health. Each CDR3 is given with its conserved first and last residue. Each record gives: clone size, V gene, J gene, D gene, CDR3 protein, CDR3 DNA. The D gene is left open where the match is weak. A row's size may be missing; if present it is once, few, many or a size class.

few	TRBV30	TRBJ1-1	.	CAWGRGSRTEAFF	TGTGCCTGGGGCCGCGGGAGTAGGACTGAAGCTTTCTTT
few	TRBV7-9	TRBJ2-3	TRBD2	CASSFRLAATSTDTQYF	TGTGCCAGCAGCTTCAGACTAGCGGCAACTAGCACAGATACGCAGTATTTT
.	TRBV7-9	TRBJ2-7	.	CASSLKKAAVQYF	TGTGCCAGCAGCTTAAAGAAGGCCGCGGTGCAGTACTTC
few	TRBV4-1	TRBJ2-1	.	CASSQDSYNEQFF	TGCGCCAGCAGCCAAGACAGTTACAATGAGCAGTTCTTC
few	TRBV9	TRBJ1-1	.	CASAGGGQGATEAFF	TGTGCCAGCGCCGGGGGGGGGCAGGGCGCCACTGAAGCTTTCTTT
.	TRBV9	TRBJ2-3	.	CASSVQGTDTQYF	TGTGCCAGCAGCGTACAGGGGACAGATACGCAGTATTTT
.	TRBV4-1	TRBJ2-5	TRBD2	CASSRVVSGPGRGTQYF	TGCGCCAGCAGCCGCGTTGTGAGCGGGCCGGGGAGGGGAACCCAGTACTTC
few	TRBV5-1	TRBJ1-1	.	CASSVPNRDGTEAFF	TGCGCCAGCAGCGTACCGAACAGGGACGGCACTGAAGCTTTCTTT
few	TRBV30	TRBJ2-1	TRBD2	CAWSGVAGEQFF	TGTGCCTGGAGTGGTGTAGCGGGTGAGCAGTTCTTC
.	TRBV9	TRBJ2-5	TRBD2	CASSVGGGRVETQYF	TGTGCCAGCAGCGTAGGAGGCGGGAGAGTAGAGACCCAGTACTTC
.	TRBV11-3	TRBJ2-1	.	CASSRLALSSYNEQFF	TGTGCCAGCAGCCGTCTAGCTTTGAGCTCCTACAATGAGCAGTTCTTC